This T cell receptor beta chain was sequenced in a study of T cells expressing NK-cell markers. Study background: Sorted CD3+CD56+NKG2C+, CD3+CD56+NKG2C- and CD3+CD56-NKG2C+ T cells provided the TCR beta repertoires. Sequenced donors, eight in total, included seven who were HCMV-seropositive and one who was seronegative.

TCRdb reprocessed the 5' RACE reads, with one entry per CDR3 protein and no DNA. The repertoire table contains about 460,000 distinct CDR3 sequences. Regarding this clonotype: Its antigen is as yet unknown.

There are 15 residues in the CDR3. In germline, CDR1 is SSHAT, CDR2 FNYEAQ (reference sequence). Findings of the study overall: The contribution of dominant NKG2C+ clonotypes to CD8+ T cells in five to seven donors was about 1.0-7.0%.

The clonotype was recovered from a woman between 45 and 60 years old in good health. Sequencing was performed on blood T cells: a sorted CD56 or NKG2C T cell subset, CD4+ or CD8+ T cells, or bulk PBMC T cells (not recorded which). The chain joins TRBV7-7 to TRBJ2-1. The CDR3 here is CASSLADGSYNEQFF.